This entry features one T cell receptor beta chain sequence. This record belongs to a study of CD8 T cells in Susac syndrome. Reverse transcription of about 0.5 to 1 ug RNA used random hexamers. Across 54 Vbeta and 13 Jbeta, TCR beta CDR3 was amplified with immunoSEQ multiplex PCR. TCRdb recomputed calls from the immunoSEQ multiplex PCR reads with MiXCR, one row per CDR3 protein. The data show 150,000 to 200,000 distinct CDR3 sequences, 93% seen once. From blood CD8+ and CD4+ T cells, TCR beta sequences were generated. The controls were healthy donors who were matched for age and sex. Deletions cut 3 bases from V and 5 bases from J, with 16 bases between. Germline V gene lookup returns CDR1 SEHNR and CDR2 FQNEAQ (reference sequence). The length of the CDR3 is 15 residues.

Sequencing input: CD4+ T cells from PBMCs. The chain carries TRBV7-9 and TRBJ1-1; maybe TRBD1 (6 bases). The origin of this receptor is a human donor in good health. Here the CDR3 reads CASSFPSRGWTEAFF. The DNA for the CDR3 is TGTGCCAGCAGCTTCCCTTCCAGGGGCTGGACTGAAGCTTTCTTT.